The present T cell receptor beta chain was sequenced within a study of cytomegalovirus exposure and HLA in healthy donors. Amplification used 60 Vbeta primers and 13 Jbeta primers. Data came from immunoSEQ multiplex PCR; TCRdb stores just in-frame clones and leaves some out. The table includes 120,000 or so clones, under 20% detected once. Sequencing used PBMCs. This sequence originates from a female donor in good health and CMV-seropositive.

This CDR3 is CASSVSGGASETQYF. For the CDR3, the DNA is TGTGCCAGCAGCGTGAGCGGGGGGGCCTCCGAGACCCAGTACTTC. The J gene is TRBJ2-5, the V gene TRBV9; 10 bases are a match to TRBD2. With V trimmed by 2 bases and J by 5 bases, 6 bases remained unmatched. CDR1 is SGDLS and CDR2 is YYNGEE in the germline V gene. The CDR3 totals 15 residues.